Sequencing of this T cell receptor (beta chain) was carried out in a study of blood T cell repertoires in COVID-19 (dated by TCRdb to the early 2020s). Regarding the research as a whole: Samples from collaborators originated in the United States, Italy and Spain and spanned both the acute and convalescent phases of COVID-19. A de-identified subject ID, COVID-19 status, age in years and sex were almost always included in the sample metadata. The repertoires were made available in a free public database intended to serve as a resource for research on the immune response to SARS-CoV-2. The dataset comprised deeply sampled blood TCRbeta repertoires from subjects exposed to, actively infected with, or recovered from COVID-19. The samples were drawn from two sources: the first 160 participants of the ongoing ImmuneRACE study, and 1,254 subjects contributed by 6 global collaborators. Where available, HLA class I and class II types were taken from metadata supplied by the sample provider and were not determined by assay-based typing. The material from the prospective study consisted of cDNA or gDNA derived from T cells, B-cell-depleted T cells, or PBMCs. On the study overall, not on this receptor specifically: The quantity of clinical and demographic metadata differed by source and by participant and was supplied without curation.

This clone was seen a handful of times. Its antigen remains undetermined. Base qualities were left out, and no much larger clone turns up one base away. V ends up 3 bases short and J 2 bases short, with an unmatched junction base count of 20. The CDR3 runs 20 amino acids, cysteine and phenylalanine included. Just the 60-base CDR3 DNA is kept, in frame starting at base 1. CDR1 SGDLS and CDR2 YYNGEE are derived from the germline V gene. TCRbeta CDR3 regions were amplified from genomic DNA by means of the immunoSEQ Assay, a bias-controlled multiplex PCR. The authors' analysis ran thus. Nucleated cell counts per sample were estimated from amplification of reference gene primers within the assay. Sequence reads were collapsed and filtered to measure the absolute abundance of every unique TCRbeta CDR3 rearrangement. For each sample, productive Simpson clonality was calculated as the square root of Simpson's diversity index across productive rearrangements. TCRdb provides this immuneACCESS table in a form limited to in-frame rearrangements. Some clones are lacking; in checked studies, under half of them reflect an unresolved V gene, and why the rest are absent is not known. The V and J calls and clone size come from that table; D and trimming were worked out from the DNA. The sample table records 350,000 to 400,000 clones; 85% to 90% of these occur just once. The top ten clones comprise about 6.8% of the sample.

Whole blood was collected in K2EDTA tubes by collaborating institutions according to the institutions' own protocols. Collaborator samples were shipped for TCRbeta analysis as frozen whole blood, isolated PBMCs, or DNA extracted from either sample type. The chain uses TRBV9 and TRBJ2-1; 7 central nucleotides agree with TRBD2. The sample comprised peripheral blood. This receptor was obtained from a man aged 18 to 35 with active or convalescent COVID-19. CDR3 loop: CASSAEGLAPLAETYNEQFF. The bases read TGTGCCAGCAGCGCCGAAGGTTTGGCCCCGCTAGCGGAAACCTACAATGAGCAGTTCTTC.